The clone carrying this TCR beta chain was picked up many times. Amplification of TCR beta CDR3 regions used RNA as the template. First-round RT-PCR with HTBI primers amplified the TCR CDR3 region. TCRdb re-derived calls from the multiplex PCR reads in MiXCR, one entry per CDR3 protein. The sample includes roughly 290,000 distinct CDR3 sequences, less than 15% of them seen just once. J was trimmed by 2 bases and V by 7 bases; bases with no gene match: 6. The germline V gene has CDR1 SNHLY and CDR2 FYNNEI. The CDR3 covers 15 residues. The sample originates from a study of T cells in Graves' hyperthyroidism and ophthalmopathy.

Material for sequencing was blood. The TCR sequence derives from a woman aged 25-40 years with Graves' hyperthyroidism that later progressed to Graves' ophthalmopathy. The chain recombines TRBV2 with TRBJ2-7, with 12 bases fitting TRBD2. The CDR3 reads CASNGRLAGAYEQYF. CDR3 in DNA: TGTGCCAGCAACGGAAGACTAGCGGGGGCCTACGAGCAGTACTTC.